The entry that follows covers one TCR delta chain sequence. This clone was detected a few times. It lacks a known antigen. TCRdb's protein, taken from a much larger clone, differs from this DNA's translation at residue 15, likely owing to a read error; the protein displayed comes from the DNA. From its cysteine to its phenylalanine, the CDR3 spans 17 amino acids. Here the CDR3 DNA is all that survives: 51 bases in frame from base 1. From the germline V gene, CDR1 is GEAIGNYY and CDR2 is EKD. This sample is drawn from a study of gamma-delta chains in newborns, infants, children (dated by TCRdb to the late 2010s). Looking at the study overall: According to the title of the study, polyclonal expansion of innate gammadelta T cells immediately after birth is driven by microbial exposure. The study investigated how microbial exposure shaped innate gammadelta T cell populations in human newborns immediately after birth.

Sequencing relied on an Illumina MiSeq. TCRdb recomputed clones from the public reads with CATT; identical DNA rows were then combined. The sample table contains approximately 1,000 delta-chain clones; only one count was recorded for around 7.5% of them. In total, the top ten clones hold roughly 30% of the sample. The chain employs TRDV2 and TRDJ3; TRDD3 matches 10 bases in the middle. What was sequenced was blood. This receptor was identified in a child who was a newborn, infant or young child, either healthy, febrile or measles-vaccinated (not recorded which). The DNA sequence follows: TGTGCCTGTGACAGTACTGGGGGATCCTGGGACACCCGACAGACGTTTTTC. This encodes CACDSTGGSWDTRQTFF.